This T cell receptor beta chain was sequenced during a study of blood T cell repertoires in COVID-19 (dated by TCRdb to the early 2020s). In the study overall: Collaborator samples came from the United States, Italy and Spain and covered acute and convalescent phases of COVID-19. The material from the prospective study consisted of cDNA or gDNA derived from T cells, B-cell-depleted T cells, or PBMCs. Deeply sampled blood TCRbeta repertoires from subjects exposed to, actively infected with, or recovered from COVID-19 were included in the dataset. The repertoires were released in a freely available public database intended as a resource for research on the immune response to SARS-CoV-2. The samples were drawn from the first 160 participants of the ongoing ImmuneRACE study and from some 1,300 subjects provided by 6 global collaborators. A de-identified subject ID, COVID-19 status, age in years and sex were almost always included in the sample metadata. Where available, HLA class I and class II types were obtained from metadata supplied by the sample provider rather than from assay-based typing.

One collaborating source in Seattle enrolled patients during active infection and followed them longitudinally through the course of disease. The collaborating institutions used their own protocols to collect whole blood in K2EDTA tubes. For TCRbeta analysis, collaborators shipped samples in one of three forms: frozen whole blood, isolated PBMCs, or DNA extracted from either of those sample types. Broader findings and caveats from the paper: Clinical and demographic metadata were provided uncurated, with the amount varying by source and participant.

As to this clone: Its antigen target is currently unknown. Per-base quality was not reported, and no clone a single base away is much larger than it.

The immunoSEQ Assay, a bias-controlled multiplex PCR, was used to amplify TCRbeta CDR3 regions from genomic DNA. The original methods were these. The number of nucleated cells in each sample was estimated from the amplification of reference gene primers within the assay. To quantify the absolute abundance of each unique TCRbeta CDR3 rearrangement, sequence reads were collapsed and filtered. For each sample, productive Simpson clonality was calculated as the square root of Simpson's diversity index over productive rearrangements. Not all clones reach the TCRdb copy of this immuneACCESS table, which keeps in-frame sequences only. Checked studies attribute under half of the gap to unresolved V genes and leave the rest unexplained. V and J calls and clone size follow that table, whereas D and trimming were derived from the DNA. This sample has 250,000 to 400,000 clones in its table, and roughly 90% of those were observed once. 2.9% of the sample is held by the ten biggest clonotypes.

Material for sequencing was peripheral blood. The TCR sequence derives from a woman aged 30 to 39 with COVID-19, enrolled during active disease.

At the DNA level, the sequence is TGTGCCAGTAGTATAGTGGCGGGAGATTTCAATGAGCAGTTCTTC. This gives the protein CASSIVAGDFNEQFF. The rearranged chain carries TRBV19 and TRBJ2-1, with TRBD2 identical over 7 junction bases. From its cysteine to its phenylalanine, the CDR3 spans 15 amino acids. The entry retains the CDR3 DNA only, 45 bases that are in frame from base 1. Looking up the germline V gene (reference sequence) yields CDR1 LNHDA and CDR2 SQIVND. Trimming leaves V shorter by 1 base and J shorter by 6 bases, with the junction holding 6 bases beyond the gene matches.